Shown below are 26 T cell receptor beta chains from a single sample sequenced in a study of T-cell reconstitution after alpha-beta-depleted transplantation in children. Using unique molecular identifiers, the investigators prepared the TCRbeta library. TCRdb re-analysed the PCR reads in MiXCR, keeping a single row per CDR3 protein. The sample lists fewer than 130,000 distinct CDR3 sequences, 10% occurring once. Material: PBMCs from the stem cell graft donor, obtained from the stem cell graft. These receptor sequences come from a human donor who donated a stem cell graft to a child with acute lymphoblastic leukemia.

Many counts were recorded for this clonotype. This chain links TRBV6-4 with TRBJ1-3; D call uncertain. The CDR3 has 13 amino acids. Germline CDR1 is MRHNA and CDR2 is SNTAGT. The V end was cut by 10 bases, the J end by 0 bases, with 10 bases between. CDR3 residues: CATSSDSGNTIYF. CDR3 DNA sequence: TGTGCCACCTCAAGTGACTCTGGAAACACCATATATTTT.

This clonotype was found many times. The CDR3 DNA sequence: TGTGCCAGCAGCTTGGATGCGGGTCCCCCCTACGAGCAGTACTTC. Translated, it gives CASSLDAGPPYEQYF. The chain links TRBV5-4 to TRBJ2-7; the D gene is possibly TRBD2 (5 bases). V lost 0 bases to trimming and J lost 2 bases, with 12 bases between them. This CDR3 is 15 amino acids long. Germline loops: CDR1 SGHNT, CDR2 YYREEE (reference sequence).

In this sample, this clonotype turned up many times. CDR3: CASSELRDTEAFF. The CDR3 DNA follows: TGTGCCAGCAGTGAACTGCGAGACACTGAAGCTTTCTTT. The V and J genes are TRBV2 and TRBJ1-1; D not resolved. V lost 2 bases to trimming and J lost 3 bases, with 7 bases between them. The CDR3 loop spans 13 amino acids. In germline, CDR1 is SNHLY, CDR2 FYNNEI.

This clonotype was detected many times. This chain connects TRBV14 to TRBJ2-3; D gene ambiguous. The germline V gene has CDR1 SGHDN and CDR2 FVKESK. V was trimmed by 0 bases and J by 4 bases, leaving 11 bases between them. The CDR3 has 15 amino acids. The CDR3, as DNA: TGTGCCAGCAGCCAAGAAAGAAAGGTCCCAGATACGCAGTATTTT. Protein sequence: CASSQERKVPDTQYF.

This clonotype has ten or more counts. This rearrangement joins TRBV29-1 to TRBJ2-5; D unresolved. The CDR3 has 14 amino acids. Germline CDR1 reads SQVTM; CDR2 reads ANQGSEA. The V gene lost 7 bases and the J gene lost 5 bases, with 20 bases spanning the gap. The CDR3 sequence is CSAFPHLIGETQYF. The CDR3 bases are TGCAGCGCCTTTCCTCATCTTATCGGGGAGACCCAGTACTTC.

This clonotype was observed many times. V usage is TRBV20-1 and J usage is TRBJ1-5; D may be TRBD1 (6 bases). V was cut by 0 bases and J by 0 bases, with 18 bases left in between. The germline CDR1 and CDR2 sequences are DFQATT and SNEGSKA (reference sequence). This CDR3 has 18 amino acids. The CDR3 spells CSARESSGHLNSNQPQHF. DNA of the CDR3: TGCAGTGCTAGAGAATCCTCGGGACACTTAAATAGCAATCAGCCCCAGCATTTT.

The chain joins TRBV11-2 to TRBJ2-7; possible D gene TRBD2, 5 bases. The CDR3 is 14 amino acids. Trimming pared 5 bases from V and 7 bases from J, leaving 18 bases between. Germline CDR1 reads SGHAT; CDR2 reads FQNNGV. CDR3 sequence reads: CASSPLGLRGEQYF. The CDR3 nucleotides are TGTGCCAGCAGCCCCCTAGGACTCCGCGGGGAGCAGTACTTC.

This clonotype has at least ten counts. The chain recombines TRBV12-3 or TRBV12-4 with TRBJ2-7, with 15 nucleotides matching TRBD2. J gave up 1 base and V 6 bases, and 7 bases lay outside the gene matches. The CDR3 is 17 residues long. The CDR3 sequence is CASSFGTSGRSSYEQYF. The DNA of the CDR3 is TGTGCCAGCAGCTTCGGGACTAGCGGGAGGTCGTCCTACGAGCAGTACTTC.

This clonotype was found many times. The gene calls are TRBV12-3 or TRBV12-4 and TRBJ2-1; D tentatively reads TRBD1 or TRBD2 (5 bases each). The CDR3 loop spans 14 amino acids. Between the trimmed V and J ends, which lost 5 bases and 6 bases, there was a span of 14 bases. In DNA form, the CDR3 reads TGTGCCAGCAGTCCGGGGCGACCCGGCAATGAGCAGTTCTTC. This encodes CASSPGRPGNEQFF.

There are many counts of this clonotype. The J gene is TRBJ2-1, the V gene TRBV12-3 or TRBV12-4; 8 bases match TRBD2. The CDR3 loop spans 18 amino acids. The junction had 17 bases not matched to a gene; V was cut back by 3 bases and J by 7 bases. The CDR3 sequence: CASSLERGPRILTNEQFF. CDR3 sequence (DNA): TGTGCCAGCAGTTTGGAGCGGGGGCCGAGAATTCTAACGAATGAGCAGTTCTTC.

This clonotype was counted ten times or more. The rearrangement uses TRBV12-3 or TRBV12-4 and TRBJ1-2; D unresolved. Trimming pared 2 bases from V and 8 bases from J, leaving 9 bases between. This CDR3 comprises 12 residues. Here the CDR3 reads CASSLWSNGYTF. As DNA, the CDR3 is TGTGCCAGCAGTTTATGGAGTAACGGCTACACCTTC.

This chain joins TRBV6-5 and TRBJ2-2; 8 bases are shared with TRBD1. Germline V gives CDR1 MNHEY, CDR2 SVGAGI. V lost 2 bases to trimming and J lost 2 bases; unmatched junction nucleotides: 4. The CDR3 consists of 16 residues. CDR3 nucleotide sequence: TGTGCCAGCAGTTACGGAGGACAGGGAAACACCGGGGAGCTGTTTTTT. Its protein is CASSYGGQGNTGELFF.

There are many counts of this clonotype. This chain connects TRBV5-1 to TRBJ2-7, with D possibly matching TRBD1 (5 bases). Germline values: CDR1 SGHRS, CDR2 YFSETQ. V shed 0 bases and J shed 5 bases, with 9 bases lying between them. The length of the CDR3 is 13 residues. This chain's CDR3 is CASSLGGGNEQYF. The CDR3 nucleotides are TGCGCCAGCAGCTTGGGGGGCGGCAACGAGCAGTACTTC.

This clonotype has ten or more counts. CDR3 in DNA: TGTGCCAGCAGCTTAGATGGGGAAGATGGGCGGAGCAATGAGCAGTTCTTC. Translation: CASSLDGEDGRSNEQFF. The chain combines TRBV11-2 with TRBJ2-1, with unresolved D. This CDR3 spans 17 amino acids. Germline V gene data show CDR1 as SGHAT and CDR2 as FQNNGV. V shed 0 bases and J shed 6 bases, with 18 bases lying between them.

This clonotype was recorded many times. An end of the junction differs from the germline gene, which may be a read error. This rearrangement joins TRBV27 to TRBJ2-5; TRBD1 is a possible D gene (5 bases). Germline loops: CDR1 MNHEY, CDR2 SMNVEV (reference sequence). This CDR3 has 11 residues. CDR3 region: CASSGGAGLHF. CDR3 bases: TGTGCCAGCAGTGGTGGCGCAGGGCTCCACTTC.

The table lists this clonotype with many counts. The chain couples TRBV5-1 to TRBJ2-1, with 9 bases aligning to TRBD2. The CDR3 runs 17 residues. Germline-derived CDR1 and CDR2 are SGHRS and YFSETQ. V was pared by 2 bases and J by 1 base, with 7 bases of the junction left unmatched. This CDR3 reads CASSFGSSGRSYNEQFF. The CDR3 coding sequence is TGCGCCAGCAGCTTTGGTTCCAGCGGGAGGTCCTACAATGAGCAGTTCTTC.

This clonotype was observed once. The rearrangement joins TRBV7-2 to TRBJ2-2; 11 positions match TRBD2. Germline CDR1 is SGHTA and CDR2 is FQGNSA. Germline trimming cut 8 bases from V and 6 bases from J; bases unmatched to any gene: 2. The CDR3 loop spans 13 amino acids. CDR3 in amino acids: CASVSGGAGELFF. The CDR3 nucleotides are TGTGCCAGCGTTAGCGGGGGGGCCGGGGAGCTGTTTTTT.

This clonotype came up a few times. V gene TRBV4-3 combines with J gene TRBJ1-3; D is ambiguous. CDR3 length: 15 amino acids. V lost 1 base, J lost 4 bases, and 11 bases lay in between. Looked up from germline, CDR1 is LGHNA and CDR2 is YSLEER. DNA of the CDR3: TGCGCCAGCAGCCAAGCGAGGTTCGGCGGAAACACCATATATTTT. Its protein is CASSQARFGGNTIYF.

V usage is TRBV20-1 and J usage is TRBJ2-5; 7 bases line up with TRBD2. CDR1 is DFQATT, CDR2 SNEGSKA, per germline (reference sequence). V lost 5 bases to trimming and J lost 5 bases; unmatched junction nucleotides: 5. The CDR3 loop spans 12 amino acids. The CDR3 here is CSAALGGETQYF. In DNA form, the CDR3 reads TGCAGTGCTGCCTTGGGAGGGGAGACCCAGTACTTC.

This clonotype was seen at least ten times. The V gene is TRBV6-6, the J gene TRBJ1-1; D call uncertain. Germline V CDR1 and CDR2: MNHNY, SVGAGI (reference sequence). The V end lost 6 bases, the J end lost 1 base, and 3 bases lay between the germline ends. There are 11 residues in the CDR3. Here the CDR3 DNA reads TGTGCCAGCAGAGGGAACACTGAAGCTTTCTTT. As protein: CASRGNTEAFF.

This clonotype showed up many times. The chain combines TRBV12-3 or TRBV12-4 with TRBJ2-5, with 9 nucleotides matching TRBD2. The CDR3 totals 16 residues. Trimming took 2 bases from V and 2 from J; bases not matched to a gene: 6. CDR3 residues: CASSLPAAGGQETQYF. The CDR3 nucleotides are TGTGCCAGCAGTTTACCAGCGGCGGGGGGGCAAGAGACCCAGTACTTC.

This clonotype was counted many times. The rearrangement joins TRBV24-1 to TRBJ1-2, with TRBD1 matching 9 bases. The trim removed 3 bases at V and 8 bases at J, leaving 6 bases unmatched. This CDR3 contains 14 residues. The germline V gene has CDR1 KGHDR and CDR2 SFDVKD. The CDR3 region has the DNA TGTGCCACCAGTGATGGCGACAGGGGGTTAGGCTACACCTTC. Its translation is CATSDGDRGLGYTF.

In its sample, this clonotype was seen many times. CDR3 sequence (DNA): TGTGCCAGCAGCTTAACAAATGAAAAACTGTTTTTT. This translates into CASSLTNEKLFF. The V and J genes are TRBV5-6 and TRBJ1-4; no clear D gene. V lost 2 bases and J lost 5, with 4 bases in between. Germline CDR1 is SGHDT and CDR2 is YYEEEE. The CDR3 sequence is 12 residues long.

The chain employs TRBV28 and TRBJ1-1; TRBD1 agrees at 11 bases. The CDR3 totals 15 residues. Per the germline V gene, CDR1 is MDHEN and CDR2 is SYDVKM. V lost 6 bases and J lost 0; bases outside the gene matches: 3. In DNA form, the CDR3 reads TGTGCCAGCAGGGGACAGGGGGGGATGAACACTGAAGCTTTCTTT. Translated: CASRGQGGMNTEAFF.

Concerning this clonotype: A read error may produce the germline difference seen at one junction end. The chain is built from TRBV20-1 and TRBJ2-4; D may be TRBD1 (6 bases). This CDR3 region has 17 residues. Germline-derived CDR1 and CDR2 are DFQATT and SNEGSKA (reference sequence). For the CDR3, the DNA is TGCAGTGCCGAGAAAAGGCGGACAGATTTAGCCAAAAACAGTCAGTACTTC. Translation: CSAEKRRTDLAKNSQYF.

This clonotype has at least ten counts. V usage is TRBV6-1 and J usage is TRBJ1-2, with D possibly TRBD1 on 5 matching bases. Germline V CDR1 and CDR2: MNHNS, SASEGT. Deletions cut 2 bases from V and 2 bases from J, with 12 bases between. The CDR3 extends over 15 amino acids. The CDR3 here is CASSEWQGVNYGYTF. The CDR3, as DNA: TGTGCCAGCAGTGAATGGCAGGGTGTGAACTATGGCTACACCTTC.